This TCR beta chain originates from a study of shared clonotypes between healthy human individuals. Study-level results: Clonotypes which were not shared had lower generation probabilities than clonotypes that all four donors shared. When naive CD4 clonotypes were compared across several donors, roughly 4.9% were shared.

Trimming took 0 bases from V and 3 from J, leaving 12 bases between them. Germline-derived CDR1 and CDR2 are SGDLS and YYNGEE. The CDR3 covers 16 residues. With respect to this clone: Its antigen is undetermined. The sample has other DNA sequences that encode this CDR3 too.

CD45RO-negative, CCR7-selected cells formed the naive CD8 fraction, which excluded terminally differentiated effector memory CD45RA+ cells. Method: immunoSEQ multiplex PCR; TCRdb's copy keeps in-frame clones and lacks some. The sample carries around 2,000,000 clones, about 95% recorded once. Sequenced sample: naive CD8+ T cells sorted from blood. The TCR comes from a man younger than 35 in good health. This sequence joins TRBV9 and TRBJ2-2; tentative D call: TRBD1 (5 bases). CDR3 DNA sequence: TGTGCCAGCAGCGTAGCTCTGGCAGGGTACACCGGGGAGCTGTTTTTT. This codes for CASSVALAGYTGELFF.